Listed below are T cell receptor beta chains from one sample, sequenced in a study of cytomegalovirus exposure and HLA in healthy donors. Only in-frame clones appear in the TCRdb table, and some are missing; sequencing was by immunoSEQ multiplex PCR. The repertoire holds around 120,000 clones, 81% seen once, with around 4.2% in the top ten. The sequenced sample consisted of PBMCs. The receptors were gathered from a woman under 40 in good health and CMV-seronegative. CDR3s include the opening cysteine and the closing phenylalanine or tryptophan. A D gene is named only where the DNA matches it firmly.

d_gene,v_gene,j_gene,CDR3nt,CDR3aa
.,TRBV6-5,TRBJ2-1,TGTGCCAGCAGCCCTTCCCCCCCTCCTTACAATGAGCAGTTCTTC,CASSPSPPPYNEQFF
.,TRBV19,TRBJ2-2,TGTGCCAGTAGTTTCTCCCCAGGGGATTCCCTCTACACCGGGGAGCTGTTTTTT,CASSFSPGDSLYTGELFF
TRBD2,TRBV6-1,TRBJ2-3,TGTGCCAGCAGTGAGTGGGCGGGAGGCGGATCAGATACGCAGTATTTT,CASSEWAGGGSDTQYF
TRBD1,TRBV2,TRBJ1-2,TGTGCCAGCAGTACAGGGGAGATCTATGGCTACACCTTC,CASSTGEIYGYTF
TRBD2,TRBV19,TRBJ2-1,TGTGCCAGTAAGGTATCGGGCGGGAGCAGGCAGTTCTTC,CASKVSGGSRQFF
.,TRBV6-4,TRBJ2-2,TGTGCCAGCAGTGTCAGGGCGAACACCGGGGAGCTGTTTTTT,CASSVRANTGELFF
TRBD1,TRBV30,TRBJ1-2,TGTGCCTGGAGTGACAGGGGCGAGGTGAATGGCTACACCTTC,CAWSDRGEVNGYTF
TRBD2,TRBV6-5,TRBJ2-1,TGTGCCAGCAGTTACACGGGGGGATACAATGAGCAGTTCTTC,CASSYTGGYNEQFF
.,TRBV28,TRBJ2-7,TGTGCCAGCAGCCCACCAGATCCCCTTTCGATCCCCTACGAGCAGTACTTC,CASSPPDPLSIPYEQYF
.,TRBV2,TRBJ1-2,TGTGCCAGCAGTGACCTGAACTATGGCTACACCTTC,CASSDLNYGYTF